This T cell receptor beta chain was found in a study of Graves' ophthalmopathy and Graves' hyperthyroidism. Study-wide results and caveats: It was with about 71% sensitivity and about 72% specificity that the model predicted ophthalmopathy progression.

This clonotype was seen repeatedly, ten times or more. Its target is unknown. This CDR3 contains 15 residues. Germline lookup yields CDR1 SQVTM and CDR2 ANQGSEA. The V end lost 0 bases, the J end lost 3 bases, and 15 bases lay between the germline ends. For repertoire sequencing, the TCR beta CDR3 regions were amplified from RNA transcripts. Second-round multiplex PCR came after first-round RT-PCR with HTBI primers. TCRdb called the multiplex PCR reads again in MiXCR, with one record for every CDR3 protein. The top ten hold under 3.5% of the sample, which has hundreds of thousands of distinct CDR3 sequences, more than 40% seen once. The PBMCs were taken from about 9.7 ml of fresh peripheral blood.

Sequenced input: peripheral blood. The receptor was isolated from an adult man with Graves' ophthalmopathy. The chain combines TRBV29-1 with TRBJ2-7; maybe TRBD1 (5 bases). The CDR3 here is CSVEDRGSHDYEQYF. CDR3 in DNA: TGCAGCGTTGAAGATAGGGGCAGCCACGACTACGAGCAGTACTTC.